This record looks at one T cell receptor beta chain sequence and its context. The data are from a study of blood T cell repertoires in COVID-19. The method was immunoSEQ multiplex PCR; TCRdb's version includes in-frame clones alone and lacks a portion of them. The sample records 100,000 to 150,000 clones, around four fifths being singletons. The length of the CDR3 is 13 residues. The germline gives CDR1 SQVTM, CDR2 ANQGSEA. V was clipped by 7 bases and J by 6 bases; unmatched bases: 11. The specimen was peripheral blood. The chain carries TRBV29-1 and TRBJ2-7; the match to TRBD1 covers 8 bases. This receptor was identified in a man at least 80 years old with COVID-19, enrolled during active disease. CDR3 DNA: TGCAGCGCAGGAGGGACAGGAGTAGGCGAGCAGTACTTC. Translation gives CSAGGTGVGEQYF.